This T cell receptor (beta chain) was found in a study of shared clonotypes between healthy human individuals (dated by TCRdb to about 2020). With regard to the full study: The cohort included three men and two women between 18 and 49 years of age. For each donor, CD4 naive and CD4 memory were each given three plates, CD8 naive was given two plates, and CD8 memory was given one plate. To estimate repertoire size and how much clonotypes are shared between individuals, the study performed deep sequencing of blood TCR repertoires from about five healthy adults. To increase sequencing depth and limit assay-specific biases, different laboratories used diverse techniques to prepare libraries and sequence TCR repertoires. Between about 0.8 and 9 billion PBMCs per donor were obtained by leukapheresis. Study-wide conclusions, independent of this receptor: Pairwise subsampling led to the expectation that sequencing depth would affect the degree of clonotype sharing among donors. Across four donors, around 5% of naive CD4, roughly 3.3% of naive CD8, 2% to 2.5% of memory CD4, and around 0.4% of memory CD8 clonotypes were shared. Larger estimated clonotype richness was generally found for naive subsets than for memory subsets. Incomplete sequencing was indicated by rarefaction of sorted-subset datasets, despite the large sequencing depth. Sampling was limited to blood, and TCR repertoires in tissue likely differ from TCR repertoires in blood. Because the study included only a small number of donors, the genetic and exposure-history diversity represented was limited. Clonotypes shared by all four sorted-subset donors showed higher generation probabilities than non-shared clonotypes.

CD8 naive samples were obtained by positive selection for CCR7 among CD45RO-negative cells, yielding a CD45RA+CCR7+ population from which TemRA cells were excluded. Healthy HIV-negative adults with no recently reported acute infections or vaccinations were included as donors. Every donor was a Caucasian adult residing in Nashville, Tennessee, USA. After blood collection by leukapheresis, PBMCs were isolated using Ficoll-Histopaque density gradient centrifugation and then cryopreserved in the vapor phase of liquid nitrogen. Purity and quantity of every magnetically sorted T cell population were checked by analytical flow cytometry. Genomic DNA was isolated from each sorted fraction and quantified by UV absorbance on a Nanodrop 2000c. The CDR3 contains 13 residues, cysteine and phenylalanine counted. Left in the record is the CDR3 DNA by itself, 39 bases read in frame from the first base. Per the germline V gene (reference sequence), SEHNR is the CDR1 and FQNEAQ is the CDR2. V was cut back by 4 bases and J by 7 bases, leaving a gap of 13 bases between them.

TCR CDR3 regions were amplified from genomic DNA by multiplex PCR using the deep immunoSEQ assay. For each cell subset, the extracted genomic DNA was distributed evenly across all wells of several immunoSEQ 96-well plates, and each plate served as one replicate. For sorted subsets, each replicate PCR was loaded with 200 ng genomic DNA, equivalent to some 27,000 T cell genomes. Purified libraries were measured with a Qubit 3.0 fluorometer, size-checked on a Bioanalyzer 2100, and measured again with the KAPA Library Quantification kit. Every immunoSEQ 96-well plate was sequenced on a separate single-read 150-cycle Illumina NextSeq 550 flow cell. The study's own analysis went as follows. Because the immunoSEQ output held only junctional sequences and lacked quality scores, the filtering could not match the filtering applied to full-length reads. To assign V/J genes and CDR3, sequences were annotated using PyIR, a Python wrapper for IgBLAST v1.9, with IMGT germline references. Any read was removed if the V/J assignment was weak (E-value above 1e-6), the CDR3 was missing, or the read contained stop codons, out-of-frame junctions, or ambiguous translated residues. V3J clonotypes were defined as sequences sharing the same inferred V gene, J gene, and CDR3 amino acid sequence. The percentage overlap between two repertoires was calculated by dividing the number of shared unique clonotypes by the size of the smaller repertoire. Richness of each repertoire was evaluated using RTK rarefaction, the Chao1 estimator, and Recon v2.1 estimates of unobserved clonotypes. OLGA was used to compute generation probabilities for all TCRbeta clonotypes that the gDNA method yielded from a handful of donors. TCRdb mirrors the immuneACCESS table, restricted to in-frame sequences. Some clones are absent from its copies; in checked studies, under half trace to an unresolved V gene, and the reason for the others is unknown. V, J and clone size reflect that table, while D and trimming were determined from the DNA. A total of roughly 2.1 million clones appear in this sample, just over 90% of them only once. The ten most abundant clones make up around 1.7% of the sample.

A word on this clone: This receptor's antigen is unknown. No base qualities exist here, and no much larger clone lies one base off it.

This clonotype was obtained from a man aged 18-30 years in good health. Some clones in this sample may be carry-over from other donors' samples. The chain couples TRBV7-9 to TRBJ1-1; D gene: possibly TRBD1, on 5 matching bases. What was sequenced was naive CD8+ T cells from PBMCs. The sample's cell subset or site, from its label and the paper: CD45RA+CCR7+. The CDR3 protein: CASSWGGVGEAFF. The nucleotide sequence reads TGTGCCAGCAGCTGGGGGGGAGTAGGTGAAGCTTTCTTT.